These 8 T cell receptor beta chains came from one sample sequenced in a study of T cell repertoires in cytomegalovirus infection. Each CDR3 protein is one row after TCRdb ran MiXCR on the reads. Altogether some 700,000 distinct CDR3 sequences are present, about a third being singletons, with the ten largest covering around 2.8%. The sequenced material came from PBMCs. These receptor sequences come from a human donor in good health (CMV status not recorded). Some clones in this sample may be carry-over from other donors' samples.

The chain employs TRBV12-3 or TRBV12-4 and TRBJ2-7; 10 bases line up with TRBD2. J was trimmed by 1 base and V by 5 bases; bases with no gene match: 5. The CDR3 length is 15 residues. CDR3 amino acids: CASSPSGSLSYEQYF. As DNA, the CDR3 is TGTGCCAGCAGTCCTAGCGGGAGTCTTTCCTACGAGCAGTACTTC.

This clonotype occurred a few times. This chain uses TRBV15 with TRBJ1-1; D is unresolved. The CDR3 extends over 14 amino acids. CDR1 is LNHNV and CDR2 is YYDKDF in the germline V gene (reference sequence). V was cut by 1 base and J by 7 bases, with 13 bases left in between. As DNA, the CDR3 is TGTGCCACCAGCAGAGGGGAGGGAGTTGTTGAAGCTTTCTTT. It specifies CATSRGEGVVEAFF.

This chain joins TRBV11-1 and TRBJ2-7; TRBD1 matches at 9 bases. The CDR3 loop spans 16 amino acids. The V gene end was trimmed by 0 bases and the J gene end by 4 bases; junction bases not matched to a gene: 7. Germline V gene sequence: CDR1 SGHAT, CDR2 FQDESV (reference sequence). CDR3 nucleotides: TGTGCCAGCAGCTTAGCCCTGGACAGGGGCTCGTACGAGCAGTACTTC. Protein product: CASSLALDRGSYEQYF.

This clonotype showed up many times. The chain joins TRBV7-2 to TRBJ2-7; 10 bases are shared with TRBD2. CDR3 length: 17 residues. With 5 bases clipped from V and 2 bases from J, the junction kept 12 bases outside the gene matches. Germline V gene sequence: CDR1 SGHTA, CDR2 FQGNSA. The CDR3 nucleotides read TGTGCCAGCAGCCTACACTCCCGACTAGCGGGTACCTACGAGCAGTACTTC. This sequence encodes CASSLHSRLAGTYEQYF.

This clonotype has a handful of counts. V is TRBV4-1 and J is TRBJ2-7; no clear D. There are 14 residues in the CDR3. V gave up 0 bases and J gave up 4 bases, with 10 bases separating them. Per the germline V gene, CDR1 is MGHRA and CDR2 is YSYEKL. The CDR3 loop reads CASSQEWTLYEQYF. The DNA of the CDR3 is TGCGCCAGCAGCCAAGAATGGACCCTTTACGAGCAGTACTTC.

As to this clonotype: A much larger clone is a single base away; this may be a read error. The rearrangement uses TRBV6-1 and TRBJ1-5; the D is unclear. CDR1 is MNHNS and CDR2 is SASEGT in the germline V gene. There are 13 residues in the CDR3. Trimming pared 7 bases from V and 14 bases from J, leaving 21 bases between. The CDR3 DNA reads as TGTGCCAGCAAAAGGGAGCGTGAGTTTCCCAAGCATTTT. The encoded protein is CASKREREFPKHF.

This chain links TRBV7-9 with TRBJ2-2; D remains unclear. V was shortened by 1 base and J by 6 bases, with 6 bases between the two germline ends. The CDR3 is made up of 13 amino acids. Germline CDR1 and CDR2: SEHNR and FQNEAQ (reference sequence). The chain's CDR3 is CASSLGVSGELFF. As DNA, the CDR3 is TGTGCCAGCAGCTTAGGTGTCTCCGGGGAGCTGTTTTTT.

This clonotype was recorded a few times. This chain joins TRBV18 and TRBJ2-2; D not resolved. The CDR3 runs 15 residues. The V gene lost 5 bases and the J gene lost 8 bases, with 18 bases spanning the gap. The V gene's germline CDR1 is KGHSH and CDR2 LQKENI. This CDR3 is CASSVHNPTEGELFF. The CDR3 coding sequence is TGTGCCAGCTCAGTGCATAATCCAACAGAAGGGGAGCTGTTTTTT.